This is a list of T cell receptor beta chains from one sample in a study of blood T cell repertoires in COVID-19. TCRdb keeps only in-frame clones here, not all; method: immunoSEQ multiplex PCR. The data contain about 200,000 clones, approximately 83% of them singletons. What was sequenced was PBMCs or T cells enriched from blood (not recorded which). The receptors derive from a middle-aged woman with acute COVID-19. Each CDR3 is given without its conserved first and last residue. The order of the fields is V gene, CDR3 protein.

>TRBV7-8
ASSVGARSSGANVLT
>TRBV6-5
ASSYRGGSGETQY
>TRBV13
ASSPRLAGANGELF
>TRBV11-2
ASSLEGRGSYEQY
>TRBV19
ASKPLEGQGEAF
>TRBV5-1
ASRKTPGSDEQY
>TRBV30
AWSVFGQGPKNSPLH
>TRBV29-1
SVEHFPSYGYT
>TRBV3-1/TRBV3-2
ASSQDGAVYGYT
>TRBV9
ASSGGLAGNTGELF
>TRBV2
ASSVVTPNQPQH
>TRBV4-1
ASSHRPIAAGGGETQY
>TRBV11-3
ASSLGQGGGTYEQY
>TRBV11-2
ASSLAGTGEYEQY
>TRBV7-8
ASSSAGVRDEQY
>TRBV2
ASSRGSAGDGYT
>TRBV7-9
ASSTGQGNYGYT
>TRBV11-3
ASSSPTSGEPFEQF
>TRBV9
ASSGPGNNQPQH
>TRBV11-2
ASSQDRGIHEQY
>TRBV28
ASISYSGGYT
>TRBV12-3/TRBV12-4
ASSLRGGQPQH
>TRBV19
ASSFTDTQY
>TRBV19
ASSLPGNEQF
>TRBV10-3
AISEGRGNGYT
>TRBV11-2
ASSRGLAGGVEQY
>TRBV6-5
ASSRLAMSTDTQY
>TRBV10-3
AISELTASHTYGYT
>TRBV5-1
ASKLTGMNTEAF
>TRBV19
ASSNRQGWRPQH
>TRBV6-4
ASSGLAGDYNEQF
>TRBV6-5
ASSYSWTSGKAF